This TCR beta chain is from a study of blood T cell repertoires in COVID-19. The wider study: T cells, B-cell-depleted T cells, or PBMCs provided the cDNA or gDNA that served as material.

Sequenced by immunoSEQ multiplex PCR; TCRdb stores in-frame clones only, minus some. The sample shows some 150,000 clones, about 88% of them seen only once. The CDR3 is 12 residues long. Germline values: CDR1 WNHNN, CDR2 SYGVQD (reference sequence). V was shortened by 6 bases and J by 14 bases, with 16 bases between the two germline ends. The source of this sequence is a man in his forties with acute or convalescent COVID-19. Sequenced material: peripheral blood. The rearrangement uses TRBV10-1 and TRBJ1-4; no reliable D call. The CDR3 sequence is CASSSGQGRLFF. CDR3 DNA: TGCGCCAGCAGCTCCGGGCAAGGGAGGCTGTTTTTT.